A selection of T cell receptor beta chains follows, all from one sample in a study of blood T cell repertoires in COVID-19. Sequenced by immunoSEQ multiplex PCR; TCRdb stores in-frame clones only, minus some. The sample holds about 70,000 clones, roughly 79% seen once. The sequencing sample was made of peripheral blood. The receptors here all came from a woman between 70 and 85 years old with acute or convalescent COVID-19. CDR3s include the opening cysteine and the closing phenylalanine or tryptophan. D genes are given only for firm matches. Clone size is not always given. Where it is, it says once, few, many or a class for expanded clones.

TRBJ2-1	TRBV5-1	NA	TRBD2	TGCGCCAGCAGCCGGCGGGAGGGCCTCAACAATGAGCAGTTCTTC	CASSRREGLNNEQFF
TRBJ1-4	TRBV4-1	NA	NA	TGCGCCAGCAGCGAACGGGCAGGAGGCGAAAAACTGTTTTTT	CASSERAGGEKLFF
TRBJ1-1	TRBV7-8	NA	NA	TGTGCCAGCAGTCCACGGCAGGGGATGGGGAACACTGAAGCTTTCTTT	CASSPRQGMGNTEAFF
TRBJ2-4	TRBV1	NA	NA	TGCACCAGCAGCCGAGGGGGAGCCAAAAACATTCAGTACTTC	CTSSRGGAKNIQYF
TRBJ1-1	TRBV12-3/TRBV12-4	NA	NA	TGTGCCAGCAGTTTTCGAAGCGGTGAAGCTTTCTTT	CASSFRSGEAFF
TRBJ2-5	TRBV5-5	NA	TRBD2	TGTGCCAGCAGCTTGACTAGCGGAAATAAAGAGACCCAGTACTTC	CASSLTSGNKETQYF
TRBJ2-5	TRBV5-1	NA	TRBD2	TGCGCCAGCAGCCTTAGCGGGATCCAAGAGACCCAGTACTTC	CASSLSGIQETQYF
TRBJ2-7	TRBV5-1	NA	NA	TGCGCCAGCAGCTTAACGGCAGGGACCTACGAGCAGTACTTC	CASSLTAGTYEQYF
TRBJ1-4	TRBV5-6	NA	TRBD1	TGTGCCAGCAGCTTGCCGGGACAGGCGGGTGAAAAACTGTTTTTT	CASSLPGQAGEKLFF
TRBJ2-7	TRBV18	few	NA	TGTGCCAGCTCACCAGGCCAGCGGAGGCCCTACGAGCAGTACTTC	CASSPGQRRPYEQYF
TRBJ2-1	TRBV6-2/TRBV6-3	once	TRBD2	TGTGCCAGCAGCTCCAGGACTAGCGGGACCTCCTACAATGAGCAGTTCTTC	CASSSRTSGTSYNEQFF
TRBJ2-2	TRBV10-2	NA	TRBD2	TGCGCCAGCAGTCCCAAGCGGGGTAACACCGGGGAGCTGTTTTTT	CASSPKRGNTGELFF
TRBJ2-1	TRBV3-1/TRBV3-2	once	TRBD1	TGTGCCAGCAGCTCCTTTGGACAGGGGGCAAAGCGGGATGAGCAGTTCTTC	CASSSFGQGAKRDEQFF
TRBJ2-5	TRBV28	NA	TRBD1	TGTGCCAGCACCCTATATACCGCCAGGGGGCCTCTCAAGACCCAGTACTTC	CASTLYTARGPLKTQYF
TRBJ2-2	TRBV18	once	TRBD2	TGTGCCAGCTCACGCCTCCTAGCGGGAGACACCGGGGAGCTGTTTTTT	CASSRLLAGDTGELFF
TRBJ2-2	TRBV7-9	NA	NA	TGTGCCAGCAGCACAGAAGTGGACGGGGAGCTGTTTTTT	CASSTEVDGELFF
TRBJ1-1	TRBV11-3	few	NA	TGTGCCAGCAGCCCACGGGGGGAAACTGAAGCTTTCTTT	CASSPRGETEAFF
TRBJ2-7	TRBV7-8	few	NA	TGTGCCAGCAGCTTAACAGTCAACTTCTCCTACGAGCAGTACTTC	CASSLTVNFSYEQYF
TRBJ2-5	TRBV27	NA	TRBD2	TGTGCCAGCAGTTCTCGTGGGTTAGCGGGTGAGACCCAGTACTTC	CASSSRGLAGETQYF
TRBJ2-7	TRBV6-4	NA	NA	TGTGCCAGCAGCAGCCCCACTATTGCGGCCGCTAGGTACGAGCAGTACTTC	CASSSPTIAAARYEQYF
TRBJ2-7	TRBV19	NA	NA	TGTGCCAGTAAAACATCGACAGGATCCTACGAGCAGTACTTC	CASKTSTGSYEQYF
TRBJ1-2	TRBV19	NA	TRBD1	TGTGCCAGTAGAACCAAACGGACAGGGGACCTGAATGGCTACACCTTC	CASRTKRTGDLNGYTF
TRBJ2-3	TRBV5-1	NA	TRBD1	TGCGCCAGCAGCCCAAGGACAGGGAGCGATACGCAGTATTTT	CASSPRTGSDTQYF
TRBJ1-1	TRBV7-2	NA	NA	TGTGCCAGCAGCTTAGAACGGAGGAACACTGAAGCTTTCTTT	CASSLERRNTEAFF
TRBJ2-5	TRBV5-1	NA	NA	TGCGCCAGCAGCTTCGGTTCGAGCGGAGGGTACCAAGAGACCCAGTACTTC	CASSFGSSGGYQETQYF
TRBJ2-2	TRBV6-6	NA	TRBD2	TGTGCCAGCAGTTGGGGGGGGTCCACCGGGGAGCTGTTTTTT	CASSWGGSTGELFF
TRBJ2-1	TRBV3-1/TRBV3-2	once	TRBD2	TGTGCCAGCAGCCATACGGGGGAGGGTTACTACAATGAGCAGTTCTTC	CASSHTGEGYYNEQFF
TRBJ2-5	TRBV3-1/TRBV3-2	medium-sized	NA	TGTGCCAGCAGCCAAGATAAAAAGACCCAGTACTTC	CASSQDKKTQYF
TRBJ1-1	TRBV18	few	TRBD1	TGTGCCAGCTCACCCCGGACAGGGGGCGAAAAAGCTTTCTTT	CASSPRTGGEKAFF
TRBJ1-2	TRBV6-5	once	TRBD1	TGTGCCAGCAGTTACCAGGGGGCCGGCTATGGCTACACCTTC	CASSYQGAGYGYTF
TRBJ1-6	TRBV28	NA	TRBD1	TGTGCCAGCAGAGAAGGGGGCGCGTTTAATTCACCCCTCCACTTT	CASREGGAFNSPLHF
TRBJ2-7	TRBV6-5	NA	NA	TGTGCCAGCAGTTACTTAGGACAGACCTACGAGCAGTACTTC	CASSYLGQTYEQYF
TRBJ1-4	TRBV5-1	NA	NA	TGCGCCAGCAGCTCGACAGTTACTAATGAAAAACTGTTTTTT	CASSSTVTNEKLFF
TRBJ2-3	TRBV28	few	NA	TGTGCCAGCAGCCAGGGGGATACGCAGTATTTT	CASSQGDTQYF
TRBJ2-1	TRBV7-2	NA	TRBD2	TGTGCCAGCAGCTTAAGGGGTGGGACTAGTGAGGGCAATGAGCAGTTCTTC	CASSLRGGTSEGNEQFF
TRBJ2-3	TRBV28	NA	TRBD2	TGTGCCAGCAGCCGTAGCGGGCCCCAGGGAGATACGCAGTATTTT	CASSRSGPQGDTQYF
TRBJ1-4	TRBV19	NA	NA	TGTGCCAGTAGTTCGGGGGGGTCGGGTGAAAAACTGTTTTTT	CASSSGGSGEKLFF
TRBJ2-2	TRBV9	NA	NA	TGTGCCAGCAGCGCCTTGCTAGCCTCGAACACCGGGGAGCTGTTTTTT	CASSALLASNTGELFF
TRBJ2-1	TRBV6-5	NA	TRBD2	TGTGCCAGTCGACGACTAGCGGGGTACAATGAGCAGTTCTTC	CASRRLAGYNEQFF
TRBJ2-1	TRBV10-1	NA	TRBD2	TGCGCCAGCAGCGAATTTGGACTAGCGGGAGAAGGGTCCTACAATGAGCAGTTCTTC	CASSEFGLAGEGSYNEQFF